Listed below are T cell receptor beta chains from one sample, sequenced in a study of blood T cell repertoires in COVID-19. The repertoire was sequenced with immunoSEQ multiplex PCR; TCRdb's copy has only in-frame clones and lacks some. The sample shows fewer than 65,000 clones, around 80% of them seen only once. The sequenced material came from peripheral blood. All receptors derive from a man between 70 and 80 years old with acute or convalescent COVID-19. The CDR3 runs from the conserved cysteine through the conserved F or W. The D gene is left open where the match is weak. The size field is filled for only some rows; it gives once, few, many or a size class.

TRBV7-9	-	-	TRBJ2-2	TGTGCCAGCAGCTTCACCCCCGGAGGCGGGGAGCTGTTTTTT	CASSFTPGGGELFF
TRBV7-2	-	TRBD2	TRBJ2-7	TGTGCCAGCAGCTTCACTAGCGGGAGCGCCTACGAGCAGTACTTC	CASSFTSGSAYEQYF
TRBV30	once	TRBD1	TRBJ1-5	TGTGCCTGGGGATCCACAGGGGCCCCCTTCAATCAGCCCCAGCATTTT	CAWGSTGAPFNQPQHF
TRBV18	-	TRBD1	TRBJ1-1	TGTGCCAGCTCCCAGGACAGGAAGAACACTGAAGCTTTCTTT	CASSQDRKNTEAFF
TRBV19	-	TRBD2	TRBJ2-5	TGTGCCAGTAGTCATACCGCGACTAGCTTGGAGACCCAGTACTTC	CASSHTATSLETQYF
TRBV19	-	TRBD2	TRBJ2-1	TGTGCCAGTAGTACGGGACTAGCGTACGGTGAGCAGTTCTTC	CASSTGLAYGEQFF
TRBV11-2	once	-	TRBJ2-2	TGTGCCAGCAGCTTAGTTCGGAGCGGGCGCACCGGGGAGCTGTTTTTT	CASSLVRSGRTGELFF
TRBV5-4	few	-	TRBJ1-6	TGTGCCAGCAGCTTGCCCACCCGTGGACAGCGAAATTCACCCCTCCACTTT	CASSLPTRGQRNSPLHF
TRBV19	-	TRBD1	TRBJ1-2	TGTGCCAGTAGTTACGGGGACAGGATTTACTATGGCTACACCTTC	CASSYGDRIYYGYTF
TRBV7-2	-	TRBD1	TRBJ1-2	TGTGCCAGCAGCTCGCGCCGGACAGGGCTGGATGGCTACACCTTC	CASSSRRTGLDGYTF
TRBV25-1	-	-	TRBJ1-2	TGTGCCAGCAGTGACACAACAGGTCGGAGCTATGGCTACACCTTC	CASSDTTGRSYGYTF
TRBV21-1	-	-	TRBJ1-2	TGTGCCAGCAGCACCGGACAGTTCTATGGCTACACCTTC	CASSTGQFYGYTF
TRBV2	few	-	TRBJ1-6	TGTGCCAGCAGTCGCCCCGCACGGGGAAATTCACCCCTCCACTTT	CASSRPARGNSPLHF
TRBV5-1	-	-	TRBJ2-3	TGCGCCAGCAGCTTGGTTGGGGGGAGGTCCGCAGATACGCAGTATTTT	CASSLVGGRSADTQYF
TRBV14	-	-	TRBJ2-7	TGTGCCAGCAGCCCCCAAACAGACCCAACTAGGTCATCCTCGTACGAGCAGTACTTC	CASSPQTDPTRSSSYEQYF
TRBV19	once	TRBD2	TRBJ2-3	TGTGCCAGTAGTATAGTGGGACTAGCGGATACAGATACGCAGTATTTT	CASSIVGLADTDTQYF
TRBV30	-	TRBD2	TRBJ2-7	TGTGCCTGGAGCCCGGGACTAGCGGTCGACGAGCAGTACTTC	CAWSPGLAVDEQYF
TRBV29-1	-	-	TRBJ1-2	TGCAGCGTTGATTTGGGCAGACGCTATGGCTACACCTTC	CSVDLGRRYGYTF
TRBV28	-	TRBD1	TRBJ1-2	TGTGCCAGCAGTTTCCGACCTCAGGGGGCAGGGAGCTATGGCTACACCTTC	CASSFRPQGAGSYGYTF
TRBV5-4	-	-	TRBJ2-3	TGTGCCAGCAGCCTCGGTGAATGGGATACGCAGTATTTT	CASSLGEWDTQYF
TRBV27	-	-	TRBJ1-5	TGTGCCAGCAGTTCGGGGGTTCAGCCCCAGCATTTT	CASSSGVQPQHF
TRBV6-5	-	TRBD1	TRBJ1-1	TGTGCCAGCAGTTACATGGAGGGGGCCACTGAAGCTTTCTTT	CASSYMEGATEAFF
TRBV10-2	-	-	TRBJ2-6	TGCGCCAGCAGTGTAACAGGTCCTGGGGCCAACGTCCTGACTTTC	CASSVTGPGANVLTF
TRBV30	-	-	TRBJ2-7	TGTGCCTGGAAATCGGTAAACGAGCAGTACTTC	CAWKSVNEQYF
TRBV9	-	-	TRBJ1-2	TGTGCCAGCAGCCCGGGGGGGGGAGGCAACTATGGCTACACCTTC	CASSPGGGGNYGYTF
TRBV3-1/TRBV3-2	-	TRBD1	TRBJ2-7	TGTGCCAGCAGCCAAGACGGTCCTGTGGGACAGAGTTACGAGCAGTACTTC	CASSQDGPVGQSYEQYF
TRBV28	-	TRBD1	TRBJ1-2	TGTGCCAGCAGTCCGCCGGACAGGGCGGCCTATGGCTACACCTTC	CASSPPDRAAYGYTF
TRBV5-1	-	TRBD2	TRBJ2-7	TGCGCCAGCAGCTTGGCCGCGGGAGTCGTCGAGCAGTACTTC	CASSLAAGVVEQYF
TRBV7-3	-	TRBD2	TRBJ2-1	TGTGCCAGCAGCTTAGTCCTAGCGGGAGCAAATGAGCAGTTCTTC	CASSLVLAGANEQFF
TRBV5-1	-	-	TRBJ2-5	TGCGCCAGCAGCTTGTCGGTGGTGGAGACCCAGTACTTC	CASSLSVVETQYF
TRBV28	-	-	TRBJ2-7	TGTGCCAGCAGTGCTCCCAGGGGTGATTCCTACGAGCAGTACTTC	CASSAPRGDSYEQYF
TRBV5-4	-	-	TRBJ2-7	TGTGCCAGCAGCGGAGGCAGGTGGGGCGAGCAGTACTTC	CASSGGRWGEQYF
TRBV12-3/TRBV12-4	few	-	TRBJ1-2	TGTGCCAGCAGTGCCTTTCCCCCCAGGGGCTACACCTTC	CASSAFPPRGYTF
TRBV11-2	once	TRBD1	TRBJ2-3	TGTGCCAGCAGCTACTCCGAACAGGGGACCCAGTATTTT	CASSYSEQGTQYF
TRBV27	-	-	TRBJ1-6	TGTGCCAGCAGTTCAAATTCCGGCCGAGGCGGGTGGTCACCCCTCCACTTT	CASSSNSGRGGWSPLHF
TRBV2	-	-	TRBJ1-2	TGTGCCAGCAGTGAAGGACCCAGGGATGGCTACACCTTC	CASSEGPRDGYTF
TRBV30	-	-	TRBJ1-3	TGTGCCTTCAACGACTACTTTACAGGGATAAACACCATATATTTT	CAFNDYFTGINTIYF
TRBV7-2	-	-	TRBJ1-4	TGTGCCAGCAGCCTCAGCGAAGGAAAACTGTTTTTT	CASSLSEGKLFF
TRBV19	-	TRBD2	TRBJ2-3	TGTGCCAGTAGTATTCCGGCTAGCGGGAGGGTTGGCACAGATACGCAGTATTTT	CASSIPASGRVGTDTQYF
TRBV12-5	-	TRBD1	TRBJ1-6	TGTGCTAGTGGTTTGGAGACAGGGGGCGGTTCACCCCTCCACTTT	CASGLETGGGSPLHF
TRBV11-2	-	TRBD1	TRBJ1-4	TGTGCCAGCAGCTTAAACTCGGGACAGGGGAATGAAAAACTGTTTTTT	CASSLNSGQGNEKLFF
TRBV28	-	-	TRBJ1-2	TGTGCCAGCAGACCGGTGGGGGGGCCCAACTATGGCTACACCTTC	CASRPVGGPNYGYTF
TRBV19	-	-	TRBJ2-3	TGTGCCAGTAGTCCAGTCCTCACAGATACGCAGTATTTT	CASSPVLTDTQYF
TRBV6-5	few	TRBD1	TRBJ1-2	TGTGCCAGCAGGGATACCGGGACAGGGGGCTCGGAGACCTTC	CASRDTGTGGSETF
TRBV7-9	-	TRBD2	TRBJ2-7	TGTGCCAGCAGCATCACCGGGACTAGCGGGAGGTTCTTC	CASSITGTSGRFF
TRBV15	once	TRBD2	TRBJ2-1	TGTGCCACCAGCAGAGATAGGGCTAGCGGGTCCCCGGGGGCAATAGATGAGCAGTTCTTC	CATSRDRASGSPGAIDEQFF
TRBV11-3	-	-	TRBJ2-3	TGTGCCAGCAGCTTGCGACTGGGTAGCACAGATACGCAGTATTTT	CASSLRLGSTDTQYF
TRBV19	-	TRBD2	TRBJ2-1	TGTGCCAGTAGTATTTCACTAGCGGTCTACAATGAGCAGTTCTTC	CASSISLAVYNEQFF
TRBV5-4	-	TRBD1	TRBJ1-2	TGTGCCAGCAGCTTCTACGAACGGACAGGGGTGGGTGGCTACACCTTC	CASSFYERTGVGGYTF
TRBV6-7	few	TRBD1	TRBJ1-6	TGTGCCAGCAGTGAAGTAGGGACAGGAAGTTTTGATTCACCCCTCCACTTT	CASSEVGTGSFDSPLHF
TRBV6-2/TRBV6-3	-	TRBD2	TRBJ2-7	TGTGCCAGCAGCAAAGCCGGGACTACCTACGAGCAGTACTTC	CASSKAGTTYEQYF
TRBV19	-	-	TRBJ1-2	TGTGCCAGTAGTGGAAATGGTGAGGGTGGCTACACCTTC	CASSGNGEGGYTF
TRBV24-1	-	-	TRBJ2-2	TGTGCCACCAGTGATTCTGGGGGGACGAACACCGGGGAGCTGTTTTTT	CATSDSGGTNTGELFF
TRBV15	-	TRBD1	TRBJ1-1	TGTGCCACCAGCATTACAGGGGATACTGAAGCTTTCTTT	CATSITGDTEAFF
TRBV18	-	TRBD1	TRBJ1-2	TGTGCCAGCTCACCAGCGCCAGGACAGGGAGGATGGGGCTATGGCTACACCTTC	CASSPAPGQGGWGYGYTF
TRBV25-1	-	-	TRBJ1-6	TGTGCCAGCAGTGCTTCAGGGGAAGCGTCCTATAATTCACCCCTCCACTTT	CASSASGEASYNSPLHF
TRBV5-1	-	-	TRBJ2-3	TGCGCCAGCAGCTTGGAAAGGGAGGAAGATACGCAGTATTTT	CASSLEREEDTQYF
TRBV5-1	-	TRBD1	TRBJ2-7	TGCGCCAGCAGCCTAAGACAGGGGATAAGCGAGCAGTACTTC	CASSLRQGISEQYF
TRBV27	-	TRBD2	TRBJ2-5	TGTGCCAGCAGTTTATTAGCTAGCGGGGGGACCCAGTACTTC	CASSLLASGGTQYF